The 28 T cell receptor beta chains below were found in one sample sequenced in a study of T cell clonality in common variable immunodeficiency. The data were produced by immunoSEQ multiplex PCR, yet TCRdb's version contains in-frame clones alone and is incomplete. The sample shows about 55,000 clones, none of them appearing just once. The sample comprised peripheral blood mononuclear cells. These receptors were taken from a person aged 18 to 70 in good health.

This clone appeared many times. The read halts 3 residues ahead of the CDR3 end, with the missing end drawn from the germline J gene. The chain couples TRBV20-1 to TRBJ1-5, with 7 bases fitting TRBD1. CDR1 DFQATT and CDR2 SNEGSKA come from the germline V gene (reference sequence). Germline trimming cut 6 bases from V and 1 base from J; bases unmatched to any gene: 12. The CDR3 totals 16 residues. The CDR3 protein is CSARIPGTASNQPQHF. The part of the CDR3 DNA that was read is TGCAGTGCCAGAATCCCCGGGACAGCCAGCAATCAGCCC.

This clone was seen at least ten times. Read sequence stops 3 residues before the CDR3 end, and the germline J gene provides the missing end. This chain joins TRBV7-4 and TRBJ1-5; D is ambiguous. Trimming left V 8 bases short and J 3 bases short, with 20 bases between. Germline V lookup: CDR1 SGHVT, CDR2 SQSDAQ. The CDR3 is 16 amino acids. The CDR3 protein is CASFPPGKSSNQPQHF. The CDR3 bases that were read are TGTGCCAGCTTCCCCCCGGGGAAATCCTCCAATCAGCCC.

To note about this clone: Read coverage stops 3 residues before the CDR3 terminus; the germline J gene supplies the remainder. The V and J genes are TRBV18 and TRBJ1-2, with D possibly TRBD1 on 6 matching bases. Trimming stripped 1 base from V and 4 bases from J, with 13 bases between. The CDR3 contains 15 residues. Germline-derived CDR1 and CDR2 are KGHSH and LQKENI. The sequenced CDR3 bases are TGTGCCAGCTCACCACTGGGGACACCGGCCTATGGC. This translates into CASSPLGTPAYG. The complete CDR3 reads CASSPLGTPAYGYTF.

This clone has at least ten counts. CDR3 protein: CSARDGGEGGQETQYF. Incomplete CDR3 DNA: TGCAGTGCTAGAGATGGGGGGGAGGGGGGGCAAGAGACC. The V call is TRBV20-1, the J call TRBJ2-5; D might be TRBD2 (7 bases). The sequence runs out 3 residues before the end of the CDR3; the remainder is reconstructed from the germline J gene. Germline-derived CDR1 and CDR2 are DFQATT and SNEGSKA (reference sequence). The V gene lost 0 bases and the J gene lost 2 bases, with 16 bases spanning the gap. The CDR3 has 16 residues.

This clone was seen ten or more times. Read coverage stops 3 residues before the CDR3 terminus; the germline J gene supplies the remainder. The V gene is TRBV20-1, the J gene TRBJ1-1; no reliable D call. The germline V gene has CDR1 DFQATT and CDR2 SNEGSKA (reference sequence). V lost 6 bases and J lost 5, with 13 bases in between. This CDR3 has 12 amino acids. This CDR3 reads CSAKGRVTEAFF. The CDR3 bases that were read are TGCAGTGCCAAAGGCCGTGTGACTGAA.

In its sample, this clone was seen many times. The missing CDR3 end, 3 residues past where the read stops, is filled in from the germline J gene. The chain links TRBV6-2 or TRBV6-3 to TRBJ1-5; no firm D call. This CDR3 has 15 amino acids. The germline V and J ends were trimmed by 1 base and 5 bases, with 12 bases remaining between them. The V gene's germline CDR1 is MNHEY and CDR2 SVGEGT. CDR3 sequence: CASSYLGAPDQPQHF. The CDR3 DNA, read in part, is TGTGCCAGCAGTTACTTGGGCGCCCCCGATCAGCCC.

As regards this clone: The CDR3 end falls 3 residues outside the read, so it is completed with the germline J gene. The chain recombines TRBV30 with TRBJ1-2; the match to TRBD1 covers 10 bases. CDR1 GTSNPN and CDR2 SVGIG come from the germline V gene (reference sequence). This CDR3 region has 15 residues. Here the CDR3 reads CAWSGGGTGVYDYTF. The part of the CDR3 DNA that was read is TGTGCCTGGAGTGGAGGCGGGACAGGGGTTTACGAC.

This clone was observed a handful of times. One end of the junction does not line up with germline, which may come from a read error. The read halts 3 residues ahead of the CDR3 end, with the missing end drawn from the germline J gene. The chain combines TRBV6-1 with TRBJ1-3; a possible D gene is TRBD1 (6 bases). Germline CDR1 reads MNHNS; CDR2 reads SASEGT. This CDR3 is 14 amino acids long. CDR3 bases read: TGTGCCAGCAGTGGTGGGGGCTCTGGAAACACG. Amino acid sequence: CASSGGGSGNT. In full, the CDR3 reads CASSGGGSGNTIYF.

This clone was seen many times. Read data end 3 residues before the CDR3 end; the end is taken from the germline J gene. The rearrangement joins TRBV7-9 to TRBJ1-1; TRBD1 agrees at 8 bases. This CDR3 is 13 amino acids long. Losses at the gene ends were 6 bases for V and 4 bases for J; bases not matched to a gene: 4. CDR1 is SEHNR and CDR2 is FQNEAQ in the germline V gene (reference sequence). The part of the CDR3 DNA that was read is TGTGCCAGCAGTTCGGGGACAGGCACTGAA. This gives the protein CASSSGTGTE. The entire CDR3 protein is CASSSGTGTEAFF.

In its sample, this clone was seen many times. The CDR3 end is not reached by the read, which stops 3 residues before it; the germline J gene fills it in. The chain couples TRBV5-1 to TRBJ1-2, with D perhaps TRBD1 (5 bases). The CDR3 has 16 amino acids. In germline, CDR1 is SGHRS, CDR2 YFSETQ. V lost 0 bases and J 7 bases, leaving 19 bases between the germline ends. The CDR3 loop reads CASSLAGDSQGGGYTF. CDR3 DNA, as far as it was read: TGCGCCAGCAGCTTGGCCGGAGACAGTCAAGGAGGTGGC.

The sample holds many counts of this clone. The observed sequence ends 3 residues before the CDR3 terminus, with the missing tail filled in from the germline J gene. This rearrangement joins TRBV2 to TRBJ1-1; the match to TRBD1 covers 9 bases. The germline gives CDR1 SNHLY, CDR2 FYNNEI. CDR3 size: 14 residues. Germline trimming cut 5 bases from V and 3 bases from J; bases unmatched to any gene: 4. The sequenced CDR3 bases are TGTGCCAGCAGTTACGACAGGGGGGACACTGAA. Translated, it gives CASSYDRGDTE. The entire CDR3 is CASSYDRGDTEAFF.

This clone was seen at least ten times. The observed sequence ends 3 residues before the CDR3 terminus, with the missing tail filled in from the germline J gene. The gene calls are TRBV11-2 and TRBJ1-6; D remains unclear. The V end lost 4 bases, the J end lost 11 bases, and 9 bases lay between the germline ends. The CDR3 covers 12 residues. Germline CDR1 SGHAT, CDR2 FQNNGV. CDR3 bases read: TGTGCCAGCAGCTCCGACTGGGCACCC. Its protein is CASSSDWAP. The CDR3, in full, reads CASSSDWAPLHF. Filled out from reference TRBV11-2 and TRBJ1-6, the complete variable domain reads EAGVAQSPRYKIIEKRQSVAFWCNPISGHATLYWYQQILGQGPKLLIQFQNNGVVDDSQLPKDRFSAERLKGVDSTLKIQPAKLEDSAVYLCASSSDWAPLHFGNGTRLTVT.

This clone was picked up many times. The read terminates 3 residues before the CDR3 end, so the remaining end is supplied by the germline J gene. This sequence joins TRBV28 and TRBJ1-2; 7 bases fit TRBD1. The germline CDR1 and CDR2 sequences are MDHEN and SYDVKM. The CDR3 is made up of 15 amino acids. J was trimmed by 4 bases and V by 1 base; bases with no gene match: 6. Incomplete CDR3 DNA: TGTGCCAGCAGTTTATATAAGGCAGGGGGCTATGGC. Translation gives CASSLYKAGGYG. In full, the CDR3 is CASSLYKAGGYGYTF.

This clone has a count of ten or more. The missing CDR3 end, 3 residues past where the read stops, is filled in from the germline J gene. This chain joins TRBV5-1 and TRBJ1-6; no clear D gene. CDR3 size: 15 residues. Germline loops: CDR1 SGHRS, CDR2 YFSETQ. Trimming took 0 bases from V and 2 from J, leaving 6 bases between them. The covered CDR3 bases are TGCGCCAGCAGCTTGGACTTCACCTATAATTCACCC. This codes for CASSLDFTYNSP. The full CDR3 reads CASSLDFTYNSPLHF.

At least ten counts were recorded for this clone. The read terminates 3 residues ahead of where the CDR3 ends, so the germline J gene completes it. The chain employs TRBV20-1 and TRBJ1-2; D is undetermined. Trimming cost V 1 base and J 0 bases, with 9 bases left between them. This CDR3 is built from 14 residues. Germline V gene data show CDR1 as DFQATT and CDR2 as SNEGSKA (reference sequence). CDR3 region: CSARGRGANYGYTF. The DNA read from the CDR3 is TGCAGTGCTAGAGGGCGGGGAGCTAACTATGGC.

This clone appeared many times. The CDR3 goes on 3 residues after the read ends, and that part is filled in from the germline J gene. V is TRBV4-2 and J is TRBJ2-3, with 9 bases matching TRBD2. J lost 0 bases, V lost 1 base, and 11 bases had no gene match. From germline, CDR1 is LGHNA and CDR2 YNFKEQ. The CDR3 length is 19 residues. CDR3 DNA, as far as it was read: TGTGCCAGCAGCCAAGCCCAGCCGCGGCGGGGGGGGAGCACAGATACG. This translates into CASSQAQPRRGGSTDT. The full-length CDR3 reads as CASSQAQPRRGGSTDTQYF.

This clone came up many times. The CDR3 extends 3 residues past the end of the read, so its final part is completed from the germline J gene. V usage is TRBV28 and J usage is TRBJ2-6; D remains ambiguous. Germline V gives CDR1 MDHEN, CDR2 SYDVKM. This CDR3 comprises 16 residues. V shed 6 bases and J shed 6 bases, with 18 bases lying between them. The covered CDR3 bases are TGTGCCAGCAGCTTAAACTTCAGACTGAAGGCCAACGTC. Its translation is CASSLNFRLKANV. The CDR3 reads in full as CASSLNFRLKANVLTF.

This clone was observed at least ten times. The read falls 3 residues short of the CDR3 end, and the missing part is taken from the germline J gene. The chain joins TRBV19 to TRBJ1-3, with D hard to call. This CDR3 has 16 amino acids. V was cut by 0 bases and J by 0 bases, with 9 bases left in between. CDR1 and CDR2 (germline): LNHDA, SQIVND (reference sequence). CDR3 bases read: TGTGCCAGTAGTATAGAGGCGGATGTCTCTGGAAACACC. Protein: CASSIEADVSGNT. Given in full, the CDR3 is CASSIEADVSGNTIYF.

This clone was seen ten or more times. The read terminates 3 residues ahead of where the CDR3 ends, so the germline J gene completes it. The chain employs TRBV20-1 and TRBJ2-6, with D possibly being TRBD1 (6 bases). The length of the CDR3 is 14 residues. The V and J ends lost 6 bases and 3 bases respectively, with 12 bases between them. Looked up from germline, CDR1 is DFQATT and CDR2 is SNEGSKA (reference sequence). Here the CDR3 reads CSASQGIGANVLTF. CDR3 bases read: TGCAGTGCCTCACAGGGAATTGGGGCCAACGTC.

This clone was seen a handful of times. Read data end 3 residues before the CDR3 end; the end is taken from the germline J gene. The V call is TRBV6-2 or TRBV6-3, the J call TRBJ1-2, with a weak D call TRBD1 (5 bases). CDR1 and CDR2 from the germline V gene are MNHEY and SVGEGT. The CDR3 sequence is 15 residues long. The sequenced CDR3 bases are TGTGCCAGTTCGGGACTAGCGGGGTCATCAGATACC. Translated: CASSGLAGSSDT. The entire CDR3 protein is CASSGLAGSSDTYTF.

This clone has at least ten counts. The DNA ends 3 residues before the CDR3 does, and the rest of the CDR3 is filled in from the germline J gene. This rearrangement joins TRBV19 to TRBJ2-1; a possible D gene is TRBD1 (6 bases). CDR3 length: 13 residues. Per germline, CDR1 LNHDA and CDR2 SQIVND (reference sequence). V gave up 6 bases and J gave up 5 bases, with 11 bases separating them. The chain's CDR3 is CASRSPGDNEQFF. The sequenced part of the CDR3 DNA is TGTGCCAGTAGATCCCCAGGGGACAATGAG.

This clone was observed many times. The read terminates 3 residues ahead of where the CDR3 ends, so the germline J gene completes it. This chain links TRBV6-2 or TRBV6-3 with TRBJ1-6; D unresolved. This CDR3 contains 13 residues. The V end lost 6 bases, the J end lost 10 bases, and 13 bases lay between the germline ends. In germline, CDR1 is MNHEY, CDR2 SVGEGT. The CDR3 here is CASRGSFGSPLHF. The sequenced CDR3 bases are TGTGCCAGCAGAGGGTCATTTGGGTCACCC.

This clone was counted only a few times. Coverage ceases 3 residues before the CDR3 finishes, and the germline J gene fills in the end. The rearrangement links TRBV2 to TRBJ1-4; D unclear. This CDR3 has 14 amino acids. Germline V CDR1 and CDR2: SNHLY, FYNNEI. V shed 9 bases and J shed 4 bases, with 15 bases lying between them. The CDR3 bases that were read are TGTGCCAGTGCAAGGGCAGGCAGTAATGAAAAA. Translating gives CASARAGSNEK. The CDR3 in its entirety is CASARAGSNEKLFF.

In this sample, this clone turned up many times. The read ends 3 residues shy of where the CDR3 ends; the end is completed using the germline J gene. The V and J genes are TRBV20-1 and TRBJ1-2; TRBD1 aligns across 7 bases. The germline V gene has CDR1 DFQATT and CDR2 SNEGSKA (reference sequence). This CDR3 is 14 amino acids long. J gave up 7 bases and V 3 bases, and 11 bases lay outside the gene matches. Partial CDR3 DNA: TGCAGTGCTAGCGCGACCACAGGGGAGACTGGC. It is translated as CSASATTGETG. The whole CDR3 region reads CSASATTGETGYTF.

This clone was seen ten or more times. With the read ending 3 residues before the CDR3 end, the germline J gene is used to fill in that end. The chain is built from TRBV20-1 and TRBJ1-2, with D perhaps TRBD1 (6 bases). The V end lost 5 bases, the J end lost 5 bases, and 18 bases lay between the germline ends. Germline loops: CDR1 DFQATT, CDR2 SNEGSKA (reference sequence). The CDR3 totals 14 residues. The part of the CDR3 DNA that was read is TGCAGTGCTCAAGAAGGCAGGGGCCATTATGGC. Its protein product is CSAQEGRGHYG. The CDR3, in full, reads CSAQEGRGHYGYTF.

Turning to this clone: The read is 3 residues too short to cover the CDR3 end, so that end is filled in from the germline J gene. The chain combines TRBV7-9 with TRBJ1-1, with 7 bases matching TRBD1. Germline CDR1 and CDR2: SEHNR and FQNEAQ (reference sequence). The CDR3 runs to 15 residues. CDR3: CASSFVSTGKETAFF. CDR3 DNA (partial): TGTGCCAGCAGCTTTGTATCGACAGGGAAAGAGACA.

This clone was counted between two and nine times. The read stops 3 residues short of the end of the CDR3; the missing end is completed from the germline J gene. The chain links TRBV7-2 to TRBJ1-2, with 8 nucleotides matching TRBD1. The CDR3 is 15 amino acids. Germline values: CDR1 SGHTA, CDR2 FQGNSA. The covered CDR3 bases are TGTGCCAGCAGCCCCCAGGACAGGGTGGGGGATACC. Protein product: CASSPQDRVGDT. The complete CDR3 reads CASSPQDRVGDTYTF. Based on the CDR3 plus reference TRBV7-2 and TRBJ1-2, the full variable domain is GAGVSQSPSNKVTEKGKDVELRCDPISGHTALYWYRQSLGQGLEFLIYFQGNSAPDKSGLPSDRFSAERTGGSVSTLTIQRTQQEDSAVYLCASSPQDRVGDTYTFGSGTRLTVV.

This clone was seen ten or more times. The read stops 3 residues short of the end of the CDR3; the missing end is completed from the germline J gene. The chain links TRBV5-1 to TRBJ2-5; D uncertain. V was cut by 5 bases and J by 2 bases, with 4 bases left in between. Germline assignment: CDR1 SGHRS and CDR2 YFSETQ. This CDR3 contains 11 residues. CDR3 loop: CASSHQETQYF. Partial CDR3 DNA: TGCGCCAGCAGTCATCAAGAGACC.